This passage covers 7 T cell receptor beta chains from one sample sequenced in a study of CD8 T cells in ankylosing spondylitis. Overall study results and limits: Characteristic of ankylosing spondylitis blood, it appeared, was a TCR beta motif comprising roughly 8 highly homologous variants.

Their antigens are not known. TCRdb analysed the 5' RACE reads with MiXCR anew, one entry per CDR3 protein. The sample records roughly 470,000 distinct CDR3 sequences, roughly 26% being singletons. Sequenced sample: blood, either unsorted or a sorted T cell fraction (not recorded which). These TCRs come from a male donor with ankylosing spondylitis.

This clonotype was recorded a few times. This chain connects TRBV25-1 to TRBJ2-1; D ambiguous. The CDR3 totals 15 residues. Trimming shortened V by 3 bases and J by 4 bases, and 13 bases separated the two germline ends. Germline assignment: CDR1 MGHDK and CDR2 SYGVNS. CDR3 region: CASSDPRAGYNEQFF. CDR3 DNA: TGTGCCAGCAGTGATCCCCGGGCAGGTTACAATGAGCAGTTCTTC.

A few counts support this clonotype. The chain has TRBV12-3 or TRBV12-4 and TRBJ1-5, with 7 bases fitting TRBD1. The CDR3 is 17 amino acids. V shed 6 bases, J shed 2 bases, and the junction held 13 bases outside the gene matches. DNA for the CDR3: TGTGCCAGCAGGTGGACAACAGGGGCCGGGGGCAATCAGCCCCAGCATTTT. Its protein is CASRWTTGAGGNQPQHF.

The CDR3 spells CASSTEWAGTTEAFF. The CDR3 coding sequence is TGTGCCAGCAGCACTGAGTGGGCAGGGACGACTGAAGCTTTCTTT. This chain connects TRBV7-2 to TRBJ1-1; D perhaps matches TRBD1 (5 bases). V was cut by 5 bases and J by 5 bases, with 18 bases left in between. CDR1 and CDR2 (germline): SGHTA, FQGNSA. The CDR3 runs to 15 residues.

This clonotype was picked up a small number of times. The V gene is TRBV10-3, the J gene TRBJ1-1, with 11 bases aligning to TRBD1. CDR3 length: 16 amino acids. Germline trimming cut 4 bases from V and 4 bases from J; bases unmatched to any gene: 8. In germline, CDR1 is ENHRY, CDR2 SYGVKD. The CDR3 reads CAISAGQGARGTEAFF. The CDR3 nucleotides are TGTGCCATCAGTGCCGGACAGGGGGCGAGGGGCACTGAAGCTTTCTTT.

The chain combines TRBV12-3 or TRBV12-4 with TRBJ1-2; 8 bases align to TRBD1. Trimming took 5 bases from V and 5 from J; bases not matched to a gene: 4. This CDR3 region has 13 residues. CDR3 region: CASSQDREYGYTF. The CDR3 DNA is TGTGCCAGCAGTCAGGACAGGGAGTATGGCTACACCTTC.

This clonotype has a handful of counts. The V call is TRBV12-3 or TRBV12-4, the J call TRBJ2-3, with 11 bases aligning to TRBD2. V lost 8 bases, J lost 5 bases, and 12 bases stayed unmatched. The CDR3 loop spans 16 amino acids. CDR3 DNA: TGTGCCAGCGGGCTTGGGCTAGCGGGAGGAGAAGATACGCAGTATTTT. Translating it yields CASGLGLAGGEDTQYF.

This clonotype was found a few times. V is TRBV5-1 and J is TRBJ2-1; D gene uncertain. Germline CDR1 is SGHRS and CDR2 is YFSETQ. Trimming took 0 bases from V and 6 from J, leaving 13 bases between them. This CDR3 is built from 15 residues. The CDR3 here is CASSLGVAELNEQFF. The DNA of the CDR3 is TGCGCCAGCAGCTTGGGAGTCGCAGAGCTCAATGAGCAGTTCTTC. Together with reference TRBV5-1 and TRBJ2-1, the CDR3 gives the full variable domain: KAGVTQTPRYLIKTRGQQVTLSCSPISGHRSVSWYQQTPGQGLQFLFEYFSETQRNKGNFPGRFSGRQFSNSRSEMNVSTLELGDSALYLCASSLGVAELNEQFFGPGTRLTVL.